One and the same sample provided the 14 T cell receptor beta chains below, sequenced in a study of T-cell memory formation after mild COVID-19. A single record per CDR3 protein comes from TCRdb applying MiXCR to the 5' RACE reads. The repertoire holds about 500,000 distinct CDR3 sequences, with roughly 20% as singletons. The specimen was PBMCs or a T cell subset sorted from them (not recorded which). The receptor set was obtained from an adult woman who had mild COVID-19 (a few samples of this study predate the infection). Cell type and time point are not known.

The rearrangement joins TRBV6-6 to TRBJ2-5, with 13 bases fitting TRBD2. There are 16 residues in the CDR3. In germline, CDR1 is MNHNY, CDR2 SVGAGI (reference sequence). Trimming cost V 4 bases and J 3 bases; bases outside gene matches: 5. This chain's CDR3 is CASSFRTSGGKETQYF. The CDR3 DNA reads TGTGCCAGCAGTTTCCGGACTAGCGGGGGAAAAGAGACCCAGTACTTC.

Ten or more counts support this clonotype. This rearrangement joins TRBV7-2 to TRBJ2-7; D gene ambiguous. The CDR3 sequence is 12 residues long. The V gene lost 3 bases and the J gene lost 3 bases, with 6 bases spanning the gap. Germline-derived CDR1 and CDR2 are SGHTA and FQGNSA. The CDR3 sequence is CASSFDGYEQYF. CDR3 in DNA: TGTGCCAGCAGCTTCGACGGCTACGAGCAGTACTTC.

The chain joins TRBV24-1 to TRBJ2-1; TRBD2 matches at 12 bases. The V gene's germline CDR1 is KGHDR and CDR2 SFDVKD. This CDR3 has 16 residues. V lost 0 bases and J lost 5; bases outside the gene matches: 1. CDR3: CATSDLRLAGDNEQFF. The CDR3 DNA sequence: TGTGCCACCAGTGATTTGCGACTAGCGGGGGACAATGAGCAGTTCTTC.

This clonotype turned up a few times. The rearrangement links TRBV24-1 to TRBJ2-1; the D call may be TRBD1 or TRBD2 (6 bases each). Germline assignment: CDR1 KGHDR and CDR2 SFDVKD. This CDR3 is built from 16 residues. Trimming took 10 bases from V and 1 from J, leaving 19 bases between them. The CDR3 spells CATNSGGTPSYNEQFF. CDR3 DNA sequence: TGTGCCACAAACAGCGGCGGGACACCGTCCTACAATGAGCAGTTCTTC.

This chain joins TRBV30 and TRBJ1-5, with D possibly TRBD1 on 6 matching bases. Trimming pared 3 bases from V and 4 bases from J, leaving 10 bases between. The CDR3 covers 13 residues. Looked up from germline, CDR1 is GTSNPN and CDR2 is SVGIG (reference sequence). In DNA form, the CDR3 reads TGTGCCTGGAGGACGCAGGGGAATCAGCCCCAGCATTTT. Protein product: CAWRTQGNQPQHF.

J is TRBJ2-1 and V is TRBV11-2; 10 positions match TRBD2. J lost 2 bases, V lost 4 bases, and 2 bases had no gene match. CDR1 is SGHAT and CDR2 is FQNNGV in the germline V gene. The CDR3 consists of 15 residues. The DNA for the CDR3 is TGTGCCAGCAGCTACACTAGCGGGGCCTACAATGAGCAGTTCTTC. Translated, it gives CASSYTSGAYNEQFF. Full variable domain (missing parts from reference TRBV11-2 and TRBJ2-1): EAGVAQSPRYKIIEKRQSVAFWCNPISGHATLYWYQQILGQGPKLLIQFQNNGVVDDSQLPKDRFSAERLKGVDSTLKIQPAKLEDSAVYLCASSYTSGAYNEQFFGPGTRLTVL.

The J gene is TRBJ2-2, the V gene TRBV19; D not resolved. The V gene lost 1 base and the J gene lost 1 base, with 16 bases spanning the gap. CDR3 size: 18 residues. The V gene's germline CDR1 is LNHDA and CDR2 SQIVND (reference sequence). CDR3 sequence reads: CASSIGVLGLRNTGELFF. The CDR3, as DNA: TGTGCCAGTAGTATAGGAGTTTTAGGGCTGCGGAACACCGGGGAGCTGTTTTTT.

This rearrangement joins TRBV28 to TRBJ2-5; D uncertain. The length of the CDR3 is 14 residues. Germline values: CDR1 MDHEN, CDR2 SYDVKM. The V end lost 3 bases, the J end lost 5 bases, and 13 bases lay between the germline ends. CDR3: CASSLRGRVETQYF. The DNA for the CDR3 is TGTGCCAGCAGTTTGAGAGGTAGAGTGGAGACCCAGTACTTC. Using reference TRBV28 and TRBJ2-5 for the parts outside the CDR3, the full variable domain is DVKVTQSSRYLVKRTGEKVFLECVQDMDHENMFWYRQDPGLGLRLIYFSYDVKMKEKGDIPEGYSVSREKKERFSLILESASTNQTSMYLCASSLRGRVETQYFGPGTRLLVL.

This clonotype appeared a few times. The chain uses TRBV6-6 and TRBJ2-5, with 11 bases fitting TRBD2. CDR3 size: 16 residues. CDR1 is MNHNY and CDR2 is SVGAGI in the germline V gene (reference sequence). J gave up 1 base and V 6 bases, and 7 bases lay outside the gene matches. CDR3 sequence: CASSHRLAGPQETQYF. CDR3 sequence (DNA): TGTGCCAGCAGCCACCGACTAGCGGGGCCCCAAGAGACCCAGTACTTC.

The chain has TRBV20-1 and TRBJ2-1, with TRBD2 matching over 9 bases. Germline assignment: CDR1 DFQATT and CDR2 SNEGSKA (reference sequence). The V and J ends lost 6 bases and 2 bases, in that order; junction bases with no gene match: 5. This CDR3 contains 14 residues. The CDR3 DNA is TGCAGTGCCTCGACTAGCGGTGCCTACAATGAGCAGTTCTTC. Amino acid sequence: CSASTSGAYNEQFF.

CDR3 nucleotides: TGCGCCAGCAGCTCCCGCCGGGGGAACACCGGGGAGCTGTTTTTT. Protein sequence: CASSSRRGNTGELFF. This chain links TRBV4-1 with TRBJ2-2, with D tentatively TRBD2 (5 bases). The V end lost 5 bases, the J end lost 1 base, and 11 bases lay between the germline ends. Looked up from germline, CDR1 is MGHRA and CDR2 is YSYEKL. This CDR3 region has 15 residues.

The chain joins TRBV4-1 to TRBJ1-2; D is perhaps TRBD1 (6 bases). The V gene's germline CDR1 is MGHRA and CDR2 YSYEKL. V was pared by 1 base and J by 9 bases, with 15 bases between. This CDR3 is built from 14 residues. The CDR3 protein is CASSQGSGDRRYTF. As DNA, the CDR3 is TGCGCCAGCAGCCAAGGGTCAGGGGATCGGCGCTACACCTTC.

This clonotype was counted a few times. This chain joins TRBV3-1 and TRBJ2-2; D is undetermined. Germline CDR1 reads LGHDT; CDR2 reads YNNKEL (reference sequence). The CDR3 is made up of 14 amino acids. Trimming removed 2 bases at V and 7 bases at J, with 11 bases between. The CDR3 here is CASSQLAAGGELFF. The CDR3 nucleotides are TGTGCCAGCAGCCAACTCGCTGCCGGCGGGGAGCTGTTTTTT.

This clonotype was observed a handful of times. Written as DNA, the CDR3 is TGCGCCAGCAGACCCGGGACTAGCGGACGCCAAGAGACCCAGTACTTC. Protein: CASRPGTSGRQETQYF. The chain carries TRBV5-1 and TRBJ2-5, with 11 bases that match TRBD2. The CDR3 consists of 16 residues. With 5 bases clipped from V and 1 base from J, the junction kept 7 bases outside the gene matches. Germline CDR1 SGHRS, CDR2 YFSETQ.